This paragraph covers one TCR beta chain sequence. The sample is drawn from a study of blood T cell repertoires in COVID-19. Study in general: Italy, Spain and the United States were the sources of the convalescent and acute COVID-19 samples. T cells, B-cell-depleted T cells, or PBMCs supplied cDNA or gDNA.

As handled by the study authors: Quantification of nucleated cells was approximated via reference gene primer amplification. Libraries were prepared by immunoSEQ multiplex PCR; TCRdb keeps only in-frame clonotypes and omits some of them. Clone size and V and J calls were adopted from that table, with D and trimming inferred from the DNA. The sample has approximately 150,000 clones; approximately 90% are singletons. With 2 bases removed from V and 4 bases from J, the gap between germline ends came to 12 bases. This CDR3 has 15 amino acids. CDR1 SEHNR and CDR2 FQNEAQ come from the germline V gene (reference sequence).

The chain is built from TRBV7-9 and TRBJ2-1, with D perhaps matching TRBD1 (6 bases). The sequenced material came from peripheral blood. The clonotype originates from a human donor in a cohort sampled during active COVID-19. The DNA for the CDR3 is TGTGCCAGCAGCTTACGGTACAGGGAATACAATGAGCAGTTCTTC. This sequence encodes CASSLRYREYNEQFF.